This TCR beta chain was retrieved from a study of T-cell reconstitution after alpha-beta-depleted transplantation in children. Deletions cut 2 bases from V and 0 bases from J, with 8 bases between. CDR3 size: 15 residues. The germline V gene has CDR1 SGHVS and CDR2 FNYEAQ. During its preparation, the TCRbeta library received unique molecular identifiers. Using its own MiXCR run on the PCR reads, TCRdb lists one record per CDR3 protein. The sample yields about 980,000 distinct CDR3 sequences, 25% to 30% seen once. This clonotype was recorded a few times. Specimen: PBMCs, mostly from graft donor cells, collected 360 days after TCRalphabeta/CD19-depleted stem cell transplant. The V gene is TRBV7-6, the J gene TRBJ2-1; weak D call: TRBD2 (5 bases). The receptor's source is a boy under two years old who had a stem cell transplant for SCID, so the T cells may come from the graft donor. CDR3 amino acids: CASSLTDFSYNEQFF. In DNA form, the CDR3 reads TGTGCCAGCAGCTTAACGGACTTCTCCTACAATGAGCAGTTCTTC.